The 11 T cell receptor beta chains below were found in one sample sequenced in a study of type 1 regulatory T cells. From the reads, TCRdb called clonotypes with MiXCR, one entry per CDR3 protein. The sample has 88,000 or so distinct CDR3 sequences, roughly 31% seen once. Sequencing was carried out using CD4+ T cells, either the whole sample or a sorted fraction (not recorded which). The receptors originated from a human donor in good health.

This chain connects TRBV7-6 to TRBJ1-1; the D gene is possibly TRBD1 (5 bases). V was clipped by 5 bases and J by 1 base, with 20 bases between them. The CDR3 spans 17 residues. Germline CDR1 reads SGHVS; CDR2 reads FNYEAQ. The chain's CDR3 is CASSTNIRRGPNTEAFF. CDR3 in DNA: TGTGCCAGCAGCACCAATATACGGAGGGGCCCGAACACTGAAGCTTTCTTT.

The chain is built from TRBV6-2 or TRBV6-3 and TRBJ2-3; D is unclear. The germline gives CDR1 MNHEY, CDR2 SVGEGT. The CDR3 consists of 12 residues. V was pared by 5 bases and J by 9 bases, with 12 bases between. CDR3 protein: CASSNPVDTQYF. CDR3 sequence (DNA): TGTGCCAGCAGTAACCCCGTAGACACGCAGTATTTT.

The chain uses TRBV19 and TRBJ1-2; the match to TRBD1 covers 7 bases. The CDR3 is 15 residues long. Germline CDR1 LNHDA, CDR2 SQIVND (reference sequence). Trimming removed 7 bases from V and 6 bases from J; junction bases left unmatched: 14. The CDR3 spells CASTLGTANPDGYTF. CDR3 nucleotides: TGTGCCAGTACCTTGGGGACAGCGAACCCTGATGGCTACACCTTC.

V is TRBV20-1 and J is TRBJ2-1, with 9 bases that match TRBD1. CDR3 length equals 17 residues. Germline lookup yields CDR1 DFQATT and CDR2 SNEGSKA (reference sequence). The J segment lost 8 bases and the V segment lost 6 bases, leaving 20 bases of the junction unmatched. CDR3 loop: CSAKPDRGVAEEDEQFF. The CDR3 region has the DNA TGCAGTGCAAAGCCCGACAGGGGGGTAGCGGAGGAGGATGAGCAGTTCTTC.

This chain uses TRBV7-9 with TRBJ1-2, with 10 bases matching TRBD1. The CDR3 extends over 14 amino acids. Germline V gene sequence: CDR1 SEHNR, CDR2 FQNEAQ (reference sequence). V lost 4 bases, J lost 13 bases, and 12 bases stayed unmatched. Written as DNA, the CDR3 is TGTGCCAGCAGCTCCGCCGGGACAGGGGCGGCATCCACCTTC. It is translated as CASSSAGTGAASTF.

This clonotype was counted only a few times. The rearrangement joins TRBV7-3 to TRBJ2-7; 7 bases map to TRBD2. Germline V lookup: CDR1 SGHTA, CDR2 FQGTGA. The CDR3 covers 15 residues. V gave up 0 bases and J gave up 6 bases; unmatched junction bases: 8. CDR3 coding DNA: TGTGCCAGCAGCTTAACGATGGCGGGAGTTGCCGAGCAGTACTTC. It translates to CASSLTMAGVAEQYF.

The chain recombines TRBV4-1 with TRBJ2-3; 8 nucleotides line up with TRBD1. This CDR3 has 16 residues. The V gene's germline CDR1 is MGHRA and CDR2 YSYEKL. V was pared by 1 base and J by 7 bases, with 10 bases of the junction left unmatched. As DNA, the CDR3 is TGCGCCAGCAGCCAAGCACCGGGACAGGCTGAGAATACGCAGTATTTT. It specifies CASSQAPGQAENTQYF.

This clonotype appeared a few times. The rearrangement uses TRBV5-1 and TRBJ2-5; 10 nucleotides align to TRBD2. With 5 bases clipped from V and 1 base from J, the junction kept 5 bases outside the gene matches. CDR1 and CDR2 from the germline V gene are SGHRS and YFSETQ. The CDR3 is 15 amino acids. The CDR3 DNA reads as TGCGCCAGCAGTGCCGGGACTAGCGCCCAAGAGACCCAGTACTTC. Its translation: CASSAGTSAQETQYF.

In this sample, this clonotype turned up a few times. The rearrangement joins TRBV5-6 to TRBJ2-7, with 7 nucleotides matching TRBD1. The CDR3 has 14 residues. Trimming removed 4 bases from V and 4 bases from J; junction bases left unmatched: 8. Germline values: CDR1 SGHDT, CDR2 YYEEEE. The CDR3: CASSPTGELYEQYF. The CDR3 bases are TGTGCCAGCAGCCCAACAGGGGAATTATACGAGCAGTACTTC.

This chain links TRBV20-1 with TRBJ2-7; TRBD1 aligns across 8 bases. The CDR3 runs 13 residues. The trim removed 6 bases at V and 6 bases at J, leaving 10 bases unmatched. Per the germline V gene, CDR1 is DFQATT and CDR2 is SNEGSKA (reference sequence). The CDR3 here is CSATHRTGSEQYF. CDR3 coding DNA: TGCAGTGCCACACACCGGACAGGGTCCGAGCAGTACTTC.

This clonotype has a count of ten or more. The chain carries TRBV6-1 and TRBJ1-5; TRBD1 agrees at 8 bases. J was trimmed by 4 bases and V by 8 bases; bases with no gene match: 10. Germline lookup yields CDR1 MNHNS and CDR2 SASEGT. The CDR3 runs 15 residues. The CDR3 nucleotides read TGTGCCAGCGACGACAGGACAGGGAGGAATCAGCCCCAGCATTTT. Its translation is CASDDRTGRNQPQHF.